This T cell receptor beta chain was recovered during a study of T cells in Graves' hyperthyroidism and ophthalmopathy. Study-level findings and limits: Blood held most thyroid clonotypes expanded above 0.001 frequency. A median around six months before onset, the model predicted ophthalmopathy.

There are 10 residues in the CDR3. The germline CDR1 and CDR2 sequences are SQVTM and ANQGSEA. V was cut by 6 bases and J by 5 bases, with 7 bases left in between. Regions amplified from RNA transcripts were the TCR beta CDR3 regions. TCR CDR3 regions were first amplified by RT-PCR with HTBI primers. TCRdb fed the multiplex PCR reads into MiXCR, producing one record per CDR3 protein. The top ten clones hold less than 9% of a sample with 500,000 to 750,000 distinct CDR3 sequences, 12% to 15% of them seen once. Diagnosis rested on symptoms, serum thyroxine and TRAb, thyroid ultrasound, and orbital computed tomography. To note about this clonotype: The antigen is undetermined.

The sample was blood. The chain employs TRBV29-1 and TRBJ1-1; no firm D call. The source of this sequence is a woman aged 18-30 years with Graves' ophthalmopathy. The CDR3 DNA is TGCAGCGTGAAGCCTACTGAAGCTTTCTTT. The encoded protein is CSVKPTEAFF. Together with reference TRBV29-1 and TRBJ1-1, the CDR3 gives the full variable domain: SAVISQKPSRDICQRGTSLTIQCQVDSQVTMMFWYRQQPGQSLTLIATANQGSEATYESGFVIDKFPISRPNLTFSTLTVSNMSPEDSSIYLCSVKPTEAFFGQGTRLTVV.